This T cell receptor beta chain emerged from a study of blood T cell repertoires in COVID-19. TCRdb keeps only in-frame clones here, not all; method: immunoSEQ multiplex PCR. Among roughly 100,000 clones listed, about 85% were seen once. The table lists this clone with a count of one. This sequence originates from a man between 45 and 60 years old with acute or convalescent COVID-19. Sequencing was performed on peripheral blood.

The CDR3 DNA follows: TGTGCCAGCAGCTCGTACAGAACGCCGCCCTCCGAGCAGTACTTC. As protein: CASSSYRTPPSEQYF. The gene calls are TRBV5-4 and TRBJ2-7, with D hard to call. Germline V lookup: CDR1 SGHNT, CDR2 YYREEE (reference sequence). The CDR3 has 15 amino acids. V lost 3 bases, J lost 6 bases, and 19 bases lay in between.